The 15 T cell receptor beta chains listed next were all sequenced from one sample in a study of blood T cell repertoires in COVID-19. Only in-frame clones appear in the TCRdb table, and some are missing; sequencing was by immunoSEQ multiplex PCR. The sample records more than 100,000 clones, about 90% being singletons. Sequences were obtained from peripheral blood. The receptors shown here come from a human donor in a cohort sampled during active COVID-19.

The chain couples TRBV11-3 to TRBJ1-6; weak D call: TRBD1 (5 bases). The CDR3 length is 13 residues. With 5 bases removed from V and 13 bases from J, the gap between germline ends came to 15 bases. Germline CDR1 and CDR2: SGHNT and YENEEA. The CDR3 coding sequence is TGTGCCAGCAGCCAGGGCCGGGTTTCGCCCCTCCACTTT. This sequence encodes CASSQGRVSPLHF.

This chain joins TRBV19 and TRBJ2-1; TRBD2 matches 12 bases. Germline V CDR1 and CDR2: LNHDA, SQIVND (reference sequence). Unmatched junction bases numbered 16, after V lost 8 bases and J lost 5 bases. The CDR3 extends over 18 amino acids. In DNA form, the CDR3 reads TGTGCCAGTCGTCGTTTATACCTAGCGGGAGGGCGAGACAATGAGCAGTTCTTC. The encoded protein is CASRRLYLAGGRDNEQFF.

The CDR3 protein is CAISEFAGRYNEQFF. CDR3 sequence (DNA): TGTGCCATCAGTGAGTTCGCGGGCCGGTACAATGAGCAGTTCTTC. This sequence joins TRBV10-3 and TRBJ2-1, with D perhaps TRBD2 (5 bases). CDR1 is ENHRY and CDR2 is SYGVKD in the germline V gene. The length of the CDR3 is 15 residues. The V and J ends lost 1 base and 4 bases respectively, with 11 bases between them.

CDR3 bases: TGTGCCAGTACGAACCGAGGAGGTGAAAAACTGTTTTTT. Protein sequence: CASTNRGGEKLFF. The chain is built from TRBV19 and TRBJ1-4; D ambiguous. The CDR3 totals 13 residues. Germline V gene lookup returns CDR1 LNHDA and CDR2 SQIVND (reference sequence). With 7 bases removed from V and 7 bases from J, the gap between germline ends came to 13 bases.

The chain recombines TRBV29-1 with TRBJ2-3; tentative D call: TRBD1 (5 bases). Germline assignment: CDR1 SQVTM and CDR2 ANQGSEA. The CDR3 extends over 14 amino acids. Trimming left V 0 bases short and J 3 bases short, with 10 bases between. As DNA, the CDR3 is TGCAGCGTTGAAGATTGGGGCATAACAGATACGCAGTATTTT. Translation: CSVEDWGITDTQYF.

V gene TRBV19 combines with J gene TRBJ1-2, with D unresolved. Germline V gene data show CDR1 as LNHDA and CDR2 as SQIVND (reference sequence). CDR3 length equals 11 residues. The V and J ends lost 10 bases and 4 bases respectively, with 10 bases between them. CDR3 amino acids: CATQAPYGYTF. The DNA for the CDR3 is TGTGCCACCCAGGCACCCTATGGCTACACCTTC.

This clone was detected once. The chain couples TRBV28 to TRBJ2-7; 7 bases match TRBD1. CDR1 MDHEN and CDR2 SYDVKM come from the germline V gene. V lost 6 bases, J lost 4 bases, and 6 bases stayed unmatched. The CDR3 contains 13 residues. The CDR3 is CASRRGQMYEQYF. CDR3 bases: TGTGCCAGCAGACGGGGACAGATGTACGAGCAGTACTTC.

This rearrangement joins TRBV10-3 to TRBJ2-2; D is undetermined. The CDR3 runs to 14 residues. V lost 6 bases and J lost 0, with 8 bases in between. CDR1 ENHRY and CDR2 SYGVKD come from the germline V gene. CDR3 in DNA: TGTGCCATCAGGGGCAACGCGAACACCGGGGAGCTGTTTTTT. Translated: CAIRGNANTGELFF.

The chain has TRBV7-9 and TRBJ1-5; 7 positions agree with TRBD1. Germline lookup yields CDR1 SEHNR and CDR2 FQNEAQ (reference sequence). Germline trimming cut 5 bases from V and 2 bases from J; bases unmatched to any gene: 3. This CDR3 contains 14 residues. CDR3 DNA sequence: TGTGCCAGCAGCCCAACAGGGGGCAATCAGCCCCAGCATTTT. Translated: CASSPTGGNQPQHF. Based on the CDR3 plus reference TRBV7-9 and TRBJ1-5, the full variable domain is DTGVSQNPRHKITKRGQNVTFRCDPISEHNRLYWYRQTLGQGPEFLTYFQNEAQLEKSRLLSDRFSAERPKGSFSTLEIQRTEQGDSAMYLCASSPTGGNQPQHFGDGTRLSIL.

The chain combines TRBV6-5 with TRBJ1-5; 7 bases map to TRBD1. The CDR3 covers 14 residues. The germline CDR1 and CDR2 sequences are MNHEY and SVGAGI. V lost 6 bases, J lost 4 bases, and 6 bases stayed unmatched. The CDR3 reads CASSEGQINQPQHF. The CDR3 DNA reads TGTGCCAGCAGCGAGGGACAGATAAATCAGCCCCAGCATTTT.

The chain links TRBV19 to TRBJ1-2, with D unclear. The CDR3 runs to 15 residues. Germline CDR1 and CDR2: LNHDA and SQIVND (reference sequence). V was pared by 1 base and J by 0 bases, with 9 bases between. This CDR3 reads CASSIASDSNYGYTF. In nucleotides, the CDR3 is TGTGCCAGTAGTATAGCTTCAGATTCTAACTATGGCTACACCTTC. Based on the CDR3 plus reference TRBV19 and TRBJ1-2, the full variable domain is DGGITQSPKYLFRKEGQNVTLSCEQNLNHDAMYWYRQDPGQGLRLIYYSQIVNDFQKGDIAEGYSVSREKKESFPLTVTSAQKNPTAFYLCASSIASDSNYGYTFGSGTRLTVV.

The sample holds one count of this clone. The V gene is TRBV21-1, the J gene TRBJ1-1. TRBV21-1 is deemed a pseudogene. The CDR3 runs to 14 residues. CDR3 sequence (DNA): TGTGCCAGCAGCAAATTAGTTATGAACACTGAAGCTTTCTTT. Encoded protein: CASSKLVMNTEAFF.

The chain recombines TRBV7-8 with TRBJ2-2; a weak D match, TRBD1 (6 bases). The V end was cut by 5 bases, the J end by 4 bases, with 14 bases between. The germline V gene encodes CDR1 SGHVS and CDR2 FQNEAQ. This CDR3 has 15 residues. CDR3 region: CASSQGQKITGELFF. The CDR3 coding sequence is TGTGCCAGCAGCCAAGGACAGAAAATCACCGGGGAGCTGTTTTTT.

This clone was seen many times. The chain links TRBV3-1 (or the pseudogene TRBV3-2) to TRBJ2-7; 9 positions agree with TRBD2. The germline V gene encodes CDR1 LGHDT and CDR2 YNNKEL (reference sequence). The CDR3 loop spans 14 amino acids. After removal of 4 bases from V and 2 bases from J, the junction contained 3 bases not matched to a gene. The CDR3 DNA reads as TGTGCCAGCAGCCCCTTAGCGGGGGCCTACGAGCAGTACTTC. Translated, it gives CASSPLAGAYEQYF.

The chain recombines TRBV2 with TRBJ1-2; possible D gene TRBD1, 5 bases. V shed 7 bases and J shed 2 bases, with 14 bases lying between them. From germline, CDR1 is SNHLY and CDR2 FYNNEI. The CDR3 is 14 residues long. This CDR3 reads CASTEGVGNYGYTF. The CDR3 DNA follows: TGTGCCAGCACCGAAGGGGTAGGGAACTATGGCTACACCTTC.